This T cell receptor (beta chain) comes out of a study of early T cells in non-severe SARS-CoV-2 infection. The wider study: Sequencing input comprised bulk RNA from unsorted whole blood; chain pairing was not available. General study findings and limits: Clonotype matching in VDJdb favored anti-spike CD8 responses and did not capture private and CD4 specificities.

MiXCR, applied by TCRdb to the 5' RACE reads, yields one record per CDR3 protein. The data contain more than 60,000 distinct CDR3 sequences, 9.5% to 15% of them seen just once; the ten biggest clones take up 2.5% to 3%. The germline V and J ends were trimmed by 1 base and 5 bases, with 18 bases remaining between them. The germline V gene encodes CDR1 SGHAT and CDR2 FQNNGV. This CDR3 is built from 16 residues. Concerning this clonotype itself: The antigen is undetermined.

This TCR was sampled from an adult who was a healthcare worker with PCR-confirmed SARS-CoV-2 infection or an uninfected control (not recorded which). Material: whole blood, obtained at baseline. V gene TRBV11-2 combines with J gene TRBJ2-7; D perhaps matches TRBD1 (6 bases). In DNA form, the CDR3 reads TGTGCCAGCAGCTTAGCCGTCGGAACAGGGTTGAACGAGCAGTACTTC. This translates into CASSLAVGTGLNEQYF.